The clone carrying this T cell receptor beta chain was recorded many times. Its antigen is as yet unknown. Regions amplified from RNA transcripts were the TCR beta CDR3 regions. The HTBI primer set served for first-round RT-PCR of the TCR CDR3. TCRdb passed the multiplex PCR reads through MiXCR, listing each CDR3 protein once. There are 390,000 or so distinct CDR3 sequences in the sample; approximately 14% occur only once, and less than 15% lies in the top ten. From germline, CDR1 is SNHLY and CDR2 FYNNEI. The CDR3 runs to 14 residues. The trim removed 9 bases at V and 4 bases at J, leaving 10 bases unmatched. This sample was taken from a study of T cells in Graves' hyperthyroidism and ophthalmopathy. Study-level findings and limits: With a median lead of roughly 6.2 months before onset, the model predicted ophthalmopathy.

It was 8.5 to 10 ml of fresh peripheral blood that supplied the PBMCs. Material for sequencing was blood. The chain recombines TRBV2 with TRBJ2-7; 9 nucleotides line up with TRBD2. This sequence originates from a young man with Graves' ophthalmopathy. The CDR3 nucleotides are TGTGCCAGTCTCGCCGGACTAGCGAAATACGAGCAGTACTTC. Translating gives CASLAGLAKYEQYF.